This T cell receptor (beta chain) was obtained from a study of shared clonotypes between healthy human individuals. Using immunoSEQ multiplex PCR, the repertoire was profiled, and TCRdb retains in-frame clones only, with some absent. The sample has about 2.1 million clones, about 92% seen once. Naive CD8 cells lacked CD45RO, underwent positive selection for CCR7 and left out terminally differentiated effector memory CD45RA+ cells. Between the trimmed V and J ends, which lost 0 bases and 1 base, there was a span of 6 bases. The germline V gene has CDR1 ENHRY and CDR2 SYGVKD. The CDR3 length is 14 residues. In the case of this clone: Distinct nucleotide sequences in the sample also encode this CDR3.

The sequenced material came from naive CD8+ T cells from PBMCs. The rearrangement joins TRBV10-3 to TRBJ2-5; D ambiguous. The sequence came from a man aged 18 to 29 in good health. Some clones in this sample may be carry-over from other donors' samples. The CDR3 is CAISESGSQETQYF. The CDR3 DNA sequence: TGTGCCATCAGTGAGTCGGGCAGCCAAGAGACCCAGTACTTC.